This TCR beta chain stems from a study of radiation and T cells in renal cell carcinoma. The assay was immunoSEQ multiplex PCR, and TCRdb's table has in-frame clones only and misses some. The table records roughly 120,000 clones, 80% to 90% of them present only once. The germline V gene encodes CDR1 SGHAT and CDR2 FQNNGV. With 0 bases removed from V and 2 bases from J, the gap between germline ends came to 11 bases. The CDR3 spans 16 residues. Time point indicated: blood 2 weeks post-SBRT. As for treatment: 15 Gy SBRT to primary tumor, nephrectomy 4 weeks later. Radiation-treated patients gave blood at baseline, week 2 and week 4.

The TCR comes from a woman aged 55-69 years with renal cell carcinoma. The J gene is TRBJ1-5, the V gene TRBV11-2; D not resolved. Sequencing was performed on blood, taken from a patient whose treatment included radiotherapy and nephrectomy. CDR3 sequence reads: CASSLEYTTGNQPQHF. In nucleotides, the CDR3 is TGTGCCAGCAGCTTAGAATACACAACGGGCAATCAGCCCCAGCATTTT.